The subject of this entry is one T cell receptor beta chain. The specificity of this receptor is unknown. Base qualities were left out, and no much larger clone turns up one base away. The CDR3 regions of human TCRbeta chains were analyzed by immunosequencing. The authors' analysis ran thus. TCRs in the repertoires were compared against a reference library of SARS-CoV-2-specific TCRs that had been generated with the MIRA antigen-specificity platform. Breadth was defined as the fraction of unique TCRs that were SARS-CoV-2-associated. Depth was defined as the fraction of total T cells that were SARS-CoV-2-associated. Using the MIRA data, each spike-specific TCR was mapped to the spike region that the TCR reacts to and placed in a CD4 or CD8 class. Log10-transformed breadth and depth values were compared by one-way ANOVA with Sidak's multiple comparisons tests. TCRdb provides this immuneACCESS table in a form limited to in-frame rearrangements. Some clones are lacking; in checked studies, under half of them reflect an unresolved V gene, and why the rest are absent is not known. Clonal size and the V and J genes are those of that table, whereas D and trimming came from the DNA. For this sample there are hundreds of thousands of clones; 85% to 95% appear just once. The ten largest account for roughly 0.6% of the sample.

The germline V gene (reference sequence) sets CDR1 to LNHDA and CDR2 to SQIVND. Deletion took 4 bases off V and 4 bases off J, with a span of 13 bases between the germline ends. There are 14 amino acids in the CDR3, from cysteine to phenylalanine inclusive. This entry keeps only the CDR3 DNA: 42 bases, framed from base 1. The record originates from a study of T cell responses to AZD1222 COVID-19 vaccine (dated by TCRdb to about 2021). The study in broad terms: TCR sequencing covered more than 230 trial participants: 207 given two doses of AZD1222 and around 26 given two doses of MenACWY control vaccine. Trial participants were enrolled into age subgroups of 18-55, 56-69 and 70-plus years, which contained around 150, 29 and 61 TCR-sequenced participants, respectively. Study-wide findings and limitations: Vaccine-associated CD4 TCRs spanned the whole spike protein, with dominant responses in regions 160-218 and 743-854. Because no day 14 peak-response samples were available, repertoires were characterized only after the peak T cell response. The 56-69-year group was small, and its depth increase did not reach significance, likely because of low power. Conclusions about previously exposed vaccinees are limited because only a handful of AZD1222 recipients were SARS-CoV-2 seropositive at baseline. Nearly half of unique spike-specific TCRs reportedly recognized epitopes outside regions mutated in the B.1.351 and B.1.1.7 variants. Most participants were white British and females outnumbered males, and the authors suggested that clonal diversity may have been underestimated. After two AZD1222 doses, both the breadth and the depth of spike-specific TCRs were significantly higher than at day 0 and than in MenACWY recipients.

Interpreted using the paper, the time point label stands for: about 28 days (+/-7) after the second vaccine dose. AZD1222 recipients given second doses at about 4 weeks or at about 12 weeks were pooled, since spike-specific TCR depth and breadth were not found to differ between the two schedules. The vaccinee samples were drawn from two UK trials, COV001 and COV002, one of which was a single-blind randomized controlled phase 2/3 trial testing AZD1222 (ChAdOx1 nCoV-19) in healthy adults. For TCRbeta chain sequencing, PBMC samples were collected from trial participants at day 0 and at day 28 after the second dose.

This TCR was sampled from an adult who received the AZD1222 COVID-19 vaccine. The material sequenced was peripheral blood, taken 28 days after the second AZD1222 dose. The receptor chain draws on TRBV19 and TRBJ1-2; the best D guess is TRBD1, with 5 bases matching. Read as DNA, the sequence is TGTGCCAGTAGTACAGAGGGGAGAATCTATGGCTACACCTTC. This encodes CASSTEGRIYGYTF.